The 7 T cell receptor beta chains presented below share a single source sample, sequenced in a study of T cells in Graves' hyperthyroidism and ophthalmopathy. RNA transcripts were the template for amplifying TCR beta CDR3 regions. The HTBI primer set served for first-round RT-PCR of the TCR CDR3. TCRdb itself ran the multiplex PCR reads through MiXCR, one entry per CDR3 protein. The sample includes fewer than 750,000 distinct CDR3 sequences, 13% to 15% of them seen just once. The sequenced sample consisted of blood. The receptor source for this set is a woman between 50 and 59 years old with Graves' ophthalmopathy.

This clonotype was observed at least ten times. The J gene is TRBJ2-1, the V gene TRBV6-1; the D is unclear. There are 15 residues in the CDR3. V lost 9 bases to trimming and J lost 1 base, with 16 bases between them. The germline gives CDR1 MNHNS, CDR2 SASEGT. The CDR3 reads CASARLAGSYNEQFF. CDR3 coding DNA: TGTGCCAGTGCCCGGCTTGCAGGATCCTACAATGAGCAGTTCTTC.

V usage is TRBV6-2 or TRBV6-3 and J usage is TRBJ1-2; D gene uncertain. This CDR3 has 12 residues. Trimming stripped 7 bases from V and 8 bases from J, with 14 bases between. Germline lookup yields CDR1 MNHEY and CDR2 SVGEGT. In DNA, the CDR3 is TGTGCCAGCACCTCGGGCCGAGGCGGCTACACCTTC. Amino acid sequence: CASTSGRGGYTF.

This clonotype was seen ten or more times. This chain uses TRBV20-1 with TRBJ2-7, with no clear D. The CDR3 is made up of 12 amino acids. Trimming pared 3 bases from V and 2 bases from J, leaving 8 bases between. Per the germline V gene, CDR1 is DFQATT and CDR2 is SNEGSKA (reference sequence). The CDR3 sequence is CSARVSAYEQYF. The DNA for the CDR3 is TGCAGTGCTAGGGTAAGCGCCTACGAGCAGTACTTC.

This rearrangement joins TRBV11-2 to TRBJ2-1, with 9 bases that match TRBD2. This CDR3 has 15 amino acids. With 5 bases clipped from V and 6 bases from J, the junction kept 8 bases outside the gene matches. Germline CDR1 reads SGHAT; CDR2 reads FQNNGV. The CDR3 DNA reads as TGTGCCAGCAGCGCGGTACTAGCGGGTCGCAATGAGCAGTTCTTC. It encodes CASSAVLAGRNEQFF.

There are many counts of this clonotype. The chain recombines TRBV28 with TRBJ2-7; TRBD2 aligns across 12 bases. Germline V gives CDR1 MDHEN, CDR2 SYDVKM. This CDR3 is built from 15 residues. J was trimmed by 4 bases and V by 2 bases; bases with no gene match: 3. The CDR3 spells CASSLALAGGYEQYF. CDR3 nucleotides: TGTGCCAGCAGTTTAGCGCTAGCGGGAGGGTACGAGCAGTACTTC.

This clonotype was detected ten times or more. The gene calls are TRBV7-8 and TRBJ2-1, with D uncertain. The CDR3 totals 16 residues. Germline CDR1 is SGHVS and CDR2 is FQNEAQ. V was cut by 5 bases and J by 3 bases, with 17 bases left in between. CDR3 in DNA: TGTGCCAGCAGCCTAGAACTGTCCATGGACTACAATGAGCAGTTCTTC. Protein sequence: CASSLELSMDYNEQFF.

The V and J genes are TRBV5-4 and TRBJ2-7, with TRBD1 identical over 9 bases. CDR1 and CDR2 from the germline V gene are SGHNT and YYREEE (reference sequence). After removal of 6 bases from V and 6 bases from J, the junction contained 13 bases not matched to a gene. The CDR3 has 15 residues. DNA of the CDR3: TGTGCCAGCAACCTGATCCCGGGACAGGGTAGCGAGCAGTACTTC. Amino acid sequence: CASNLIPGQGSEQYF.